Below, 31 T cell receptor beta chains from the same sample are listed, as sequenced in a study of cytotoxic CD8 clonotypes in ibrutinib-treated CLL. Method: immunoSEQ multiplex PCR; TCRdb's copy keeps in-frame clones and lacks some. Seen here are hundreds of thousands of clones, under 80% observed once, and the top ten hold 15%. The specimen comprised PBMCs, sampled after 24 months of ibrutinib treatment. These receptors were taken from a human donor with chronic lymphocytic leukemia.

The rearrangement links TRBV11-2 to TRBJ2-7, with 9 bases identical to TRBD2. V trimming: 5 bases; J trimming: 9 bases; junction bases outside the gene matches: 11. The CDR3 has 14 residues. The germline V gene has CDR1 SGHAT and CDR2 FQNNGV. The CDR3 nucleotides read TGTGCCAGCAGCGTTAGCGGGAGCGTCTTTTGGCAGTACTTC. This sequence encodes CASSVSGSVFWQYF.

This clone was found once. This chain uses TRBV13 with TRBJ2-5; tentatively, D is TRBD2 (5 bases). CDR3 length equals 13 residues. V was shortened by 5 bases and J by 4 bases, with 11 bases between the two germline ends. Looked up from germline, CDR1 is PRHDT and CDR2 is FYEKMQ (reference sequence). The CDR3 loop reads CASSPRGGETQYF. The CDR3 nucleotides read TGTGCCAGCAGCCCACGAGGAGGAGAGACCCAGTACTTC.

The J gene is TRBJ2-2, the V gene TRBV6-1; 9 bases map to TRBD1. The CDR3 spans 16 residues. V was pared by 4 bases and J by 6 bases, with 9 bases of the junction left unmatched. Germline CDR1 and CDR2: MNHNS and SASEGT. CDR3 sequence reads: CASSARTGVGAGELFF. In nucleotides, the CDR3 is TGTGCCAGCAGTGCCAGGACAGGGGTGGGAGCCGGGGAGCTGTTTTTT.

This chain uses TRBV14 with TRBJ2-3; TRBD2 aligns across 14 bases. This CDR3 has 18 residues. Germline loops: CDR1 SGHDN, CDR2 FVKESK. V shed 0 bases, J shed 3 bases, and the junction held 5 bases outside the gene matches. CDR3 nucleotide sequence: TGTGCCAGCAGCCAAGATCGATGGACTAGCGGGAGGACAGATACGCAGTATTTT. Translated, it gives CASSQDRWTSGRTDTQYF.

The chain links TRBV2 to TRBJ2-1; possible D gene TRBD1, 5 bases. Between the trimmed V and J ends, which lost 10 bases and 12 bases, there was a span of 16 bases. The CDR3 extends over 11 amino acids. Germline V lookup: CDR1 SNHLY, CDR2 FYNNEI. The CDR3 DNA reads TGTGCCATCCTTTCCCAGGGCGGGCAGTTCTTC. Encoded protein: CAILSQGGQFF.

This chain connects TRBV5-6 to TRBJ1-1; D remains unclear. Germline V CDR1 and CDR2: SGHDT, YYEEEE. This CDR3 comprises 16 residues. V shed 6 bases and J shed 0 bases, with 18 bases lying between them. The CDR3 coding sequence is TGTGCCAGCACCCCCCCCGGTCGCGGTGTGAACACTGAAGCTTTCTTT. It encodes CASTPPGRGVNTEAFF.

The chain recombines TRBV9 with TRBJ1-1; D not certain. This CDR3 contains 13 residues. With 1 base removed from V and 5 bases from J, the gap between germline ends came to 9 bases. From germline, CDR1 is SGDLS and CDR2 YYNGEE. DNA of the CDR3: TGTGCCAGCAGCGTAACCCCTCAAACTGAAGCTTTCTTT. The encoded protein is CASSVTPQTEAFF.

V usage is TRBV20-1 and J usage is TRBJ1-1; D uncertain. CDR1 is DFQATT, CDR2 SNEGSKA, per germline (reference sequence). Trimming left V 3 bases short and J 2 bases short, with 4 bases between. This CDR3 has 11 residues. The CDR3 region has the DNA TGCAGTGCTAGTTACAACACTGAAGCTTTCTTT. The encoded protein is CSASYNTEAFF.

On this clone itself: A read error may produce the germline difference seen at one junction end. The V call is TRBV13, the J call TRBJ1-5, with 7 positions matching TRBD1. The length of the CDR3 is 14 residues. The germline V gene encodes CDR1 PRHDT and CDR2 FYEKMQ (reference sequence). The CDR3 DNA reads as TGTGCCAGCAGCCTAGGGGGCTTCAATCAGCCCCAGCATTTT. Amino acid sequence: CASSLGGFNQPQHF.

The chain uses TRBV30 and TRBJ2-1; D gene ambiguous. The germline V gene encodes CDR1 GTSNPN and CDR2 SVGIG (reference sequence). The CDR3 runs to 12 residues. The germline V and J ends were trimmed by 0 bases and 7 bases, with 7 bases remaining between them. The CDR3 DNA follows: TGTGCCTGGAGTGTACGAGCTAATGAGCAGTTCTTC. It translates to CAWSVRANEQFF. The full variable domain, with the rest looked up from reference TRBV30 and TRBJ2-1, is SQTIHQWPATLVQPVGSPLSLECTVEGTSNPNLYWYRQAAGRGLQLLFYSVGIGQISSEVPQNLSASRPQDRQFILSSKKLLLSDSGFYLCAWSVRANEQFFGPGTRLTVL.

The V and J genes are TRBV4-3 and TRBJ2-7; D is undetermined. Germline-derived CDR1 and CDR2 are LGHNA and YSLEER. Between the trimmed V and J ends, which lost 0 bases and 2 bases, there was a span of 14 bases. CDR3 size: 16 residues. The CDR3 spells CASSQEPHGLTYEQYF. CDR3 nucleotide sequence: TGCGCCAGCAGCCAAGAACCCCACGGGCTGACCTACGAGCAGTACTTC.

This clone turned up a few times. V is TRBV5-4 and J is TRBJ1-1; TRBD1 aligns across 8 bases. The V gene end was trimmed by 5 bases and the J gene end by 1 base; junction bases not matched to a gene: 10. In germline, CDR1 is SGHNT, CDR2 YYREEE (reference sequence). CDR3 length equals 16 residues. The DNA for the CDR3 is TGTGCCAGCAGAAACCAGGACAGGGCGCAGAACACTGAAGCTTTCTTT. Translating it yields CASRNQDRAQNTEAFF.

CDR3 loop: CASSLEGDQPQHF. CDR3 sequence (DNA): TGTGCCAGCAGCTTAGAGGGGGATCAGCCCCAGCATTTT. V is TRBV11-2 and J is TRBJ1-5, with D possibly TRBD1 on 5 matching bases. This CDR3 has 13 amino acids. Per the germline V gene, CDR1 is SGHAT and CDR2 is FQNNGV. Trimming took off 0 bases at V and 5 bases at J, with 5 bases between the two ends.

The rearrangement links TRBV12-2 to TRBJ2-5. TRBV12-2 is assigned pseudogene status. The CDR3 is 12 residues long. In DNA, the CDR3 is TGTGCAAGATGGGGAATTGGTCGTCCATCATACTTC. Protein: CARWGIGRPSYF.

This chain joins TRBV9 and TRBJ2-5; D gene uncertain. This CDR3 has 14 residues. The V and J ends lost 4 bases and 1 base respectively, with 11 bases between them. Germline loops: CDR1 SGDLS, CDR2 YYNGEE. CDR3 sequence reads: CASSPSDSQETQYF. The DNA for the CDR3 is TGTGCCAGCAGCCCCAGTGACTCCCAAGAGACCCAGTACTTC. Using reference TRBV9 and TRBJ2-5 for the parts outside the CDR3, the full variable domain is DSGVTQTPKHLITATGQRVTLRCSPRSGDLSVYWYQQSLDQGLQFLIQYYNGEERAKGNILERFSAQQFPDLHSELNLSSLELGDSALYFCASSPSDSQETQYFGPGTRLLVL.

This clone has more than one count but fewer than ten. The CDR3 nucleotides are TGCGCCAGCAGCCCCCGGTCTTTCGCCGGGGAGCTGTTTTTT. Translation gives CASSPRSFAGELFF. The chain recombines TRBV5-1 with TRBJ2-2; D call uncertain. Germline V lookup: CDR1 SGHRS, CDR2 YFSETQ. With 4 bases removed from V and 6 bases from J, the gap between germline ends came to 13 bases. This CDR3 comprises 14 residues.

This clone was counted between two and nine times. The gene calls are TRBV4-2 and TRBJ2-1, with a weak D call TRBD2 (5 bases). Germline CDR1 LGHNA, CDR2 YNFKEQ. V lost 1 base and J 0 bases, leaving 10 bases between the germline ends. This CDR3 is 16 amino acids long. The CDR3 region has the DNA TGTGCCAGCAGCCAAGGCCCGGGGAGCTCCTACAATGAGCAGTTCTTC. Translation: CASSQGPGSSYNEQFF.

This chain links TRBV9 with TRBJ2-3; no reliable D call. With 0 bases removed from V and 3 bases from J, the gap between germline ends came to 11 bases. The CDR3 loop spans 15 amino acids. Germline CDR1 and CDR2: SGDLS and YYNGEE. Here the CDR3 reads CASSVGVGATDTQYF. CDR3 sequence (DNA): TGTGCCAGCAGCGTAGGAGTGGGCGCGACAGATACGCAGTATTTT.

The CDR3 loop reads CASSDKGTARSYEQYF. The CDR3 coding sequence is TGTGCCAGCAGTGATAAAGGGACTGCCCGATCCTACGAGCAGTACTTC. This chain joins TRBV2 and TRBJ2-7; the D gene is possibly TRBD2 (6 bases). The V and J ends lost 3 bases and 1 base respectively, with 16 bases between them. Germline CDR1 and CDR2: SNHLY and FYNNEI. CDR3 length: 16 residues.

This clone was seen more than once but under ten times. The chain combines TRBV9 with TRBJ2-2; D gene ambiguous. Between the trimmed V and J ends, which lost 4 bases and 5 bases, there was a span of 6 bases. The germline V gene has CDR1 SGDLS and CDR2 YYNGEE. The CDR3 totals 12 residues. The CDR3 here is CASSLQTGELFF. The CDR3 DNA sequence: TGTGCCAGCAGCCTCCAAACCGGGGAGCTGTTTTTT.

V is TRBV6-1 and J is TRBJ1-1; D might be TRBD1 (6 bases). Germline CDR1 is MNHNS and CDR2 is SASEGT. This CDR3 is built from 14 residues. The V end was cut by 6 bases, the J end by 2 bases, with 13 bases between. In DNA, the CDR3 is TGTGCCAGCAGACGCGGGACAACTAACACTGAAGCTTTCTTT. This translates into CASRRGTTNTEAFF.

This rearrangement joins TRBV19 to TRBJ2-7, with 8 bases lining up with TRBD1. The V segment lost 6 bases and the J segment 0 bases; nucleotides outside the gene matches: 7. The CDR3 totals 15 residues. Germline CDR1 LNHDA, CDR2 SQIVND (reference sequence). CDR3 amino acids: CASSLDRGLSYEQYF. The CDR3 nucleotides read TGTGCCAGTAGCTTAGACAGGGGCCTCTCCTACGAGCAGTACTTC.

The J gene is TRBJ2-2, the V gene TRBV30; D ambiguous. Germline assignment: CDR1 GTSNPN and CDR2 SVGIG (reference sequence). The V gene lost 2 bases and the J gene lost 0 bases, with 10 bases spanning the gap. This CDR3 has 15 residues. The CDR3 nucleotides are TGTGCCTGGAGTCAAGGAGCGACGAACACCGGGGAGCTGTTTTTT. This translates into CAWSQGATNTGELFF.

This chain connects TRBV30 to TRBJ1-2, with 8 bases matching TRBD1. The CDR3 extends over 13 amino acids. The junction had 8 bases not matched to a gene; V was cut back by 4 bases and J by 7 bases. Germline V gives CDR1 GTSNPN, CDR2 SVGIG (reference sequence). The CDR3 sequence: CAWTHRTGLGYTF. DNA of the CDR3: TGTGCCTGGACCCACAGGACAGGGCTTGGCTACACCTTC.

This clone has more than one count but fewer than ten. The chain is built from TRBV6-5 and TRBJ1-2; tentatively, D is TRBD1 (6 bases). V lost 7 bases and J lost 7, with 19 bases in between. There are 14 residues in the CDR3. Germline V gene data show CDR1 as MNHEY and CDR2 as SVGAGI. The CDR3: CASTPGNGGPGYTF. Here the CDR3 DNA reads TGTGCCAGCACCCCAGGGAACGGGGGCCCTGGCTACACCTTC.

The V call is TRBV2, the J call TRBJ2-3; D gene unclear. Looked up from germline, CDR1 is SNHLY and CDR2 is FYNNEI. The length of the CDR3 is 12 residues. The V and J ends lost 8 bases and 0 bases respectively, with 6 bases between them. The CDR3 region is CASGRSTDTQYF. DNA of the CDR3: TGTGCCAGCGGTCGTAGCACAGATACGCAGTATTTT.

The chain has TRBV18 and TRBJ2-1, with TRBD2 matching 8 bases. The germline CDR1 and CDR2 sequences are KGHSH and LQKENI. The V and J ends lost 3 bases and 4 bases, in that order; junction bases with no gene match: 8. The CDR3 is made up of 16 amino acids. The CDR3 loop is CASSPMGAGDYNEQFF. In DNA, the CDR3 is TGTGCCAGCTCACCGATGGGAGCGGGAGATTACAATGAGCAGTTCTTC.

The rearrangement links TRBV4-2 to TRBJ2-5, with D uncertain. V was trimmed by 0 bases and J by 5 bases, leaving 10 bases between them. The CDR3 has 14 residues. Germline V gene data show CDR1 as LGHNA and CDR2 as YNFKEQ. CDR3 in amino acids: CASSQDLGLETQYF. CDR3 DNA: TGTGCCAGCAGCCAAGATCTGGGGTTGGAGACCCAGTACTTC.

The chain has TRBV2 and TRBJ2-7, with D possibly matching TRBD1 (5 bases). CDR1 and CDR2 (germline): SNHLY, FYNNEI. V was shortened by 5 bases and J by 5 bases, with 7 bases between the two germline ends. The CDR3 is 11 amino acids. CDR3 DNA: TGTGCCAGCAGTCAGGGAAACGAGCAGTACTTC. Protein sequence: CASSQGNEQYF.

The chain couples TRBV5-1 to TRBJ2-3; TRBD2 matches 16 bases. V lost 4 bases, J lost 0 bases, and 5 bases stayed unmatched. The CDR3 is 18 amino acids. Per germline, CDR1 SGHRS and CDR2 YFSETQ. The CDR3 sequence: CASSLGTSGRASTDTQYF. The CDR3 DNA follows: TGCGCCAGCAGCCTCGGGACTAGCGGGAGGGCTAGCACAGATACGCAGTATTTT.

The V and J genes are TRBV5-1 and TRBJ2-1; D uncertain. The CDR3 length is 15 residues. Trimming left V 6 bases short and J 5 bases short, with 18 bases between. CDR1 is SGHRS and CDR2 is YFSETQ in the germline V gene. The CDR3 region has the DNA TGCGCCAGCACCCCTGGGGTGGGTCTCCACAATGAGCAGTTCTTC. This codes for CASTPGVGLHNEQFF.